The present T cell receptor beta chain was sequenced within a study of Ad26.COV2.S vaccination and SARS-CoV-2 variants. As for the study in general: Sample donor was a member of the COV1001 Ad26.COV2.S trial arm.

Treatment in this sample: around 19 received Ad26.COV2.S at low or high dose, single or two shots; roughly five received placebo; per-sample allocation not given. Material that was analyzed had been drawn on day 63 after the first vaccine or placebo injection. V lost 4 bases and J lost 0; bases outside the gene matches: 16. Germline lookup yields CDR1 LNHDA and CDR2 SQIVND (reference sequence). The CDR3 runs 20 residues. Study-wide results and caveats: The breadth of spike-specific CD8+ and CD4+ T cell responses after vaccination was reportedly substantial. The placebo group had lower spike-specific TCR breadth than the vaccine recipients did.

As for this clone: The antigen is undetermined.

The assay was immunoSEQ multiplex PCR, and TCRdb's table has in-frame clones only and misses some. The sample shows about 350,000 clones, 65% to 90% of them seen only once. The V gene is TRBV19, the J gene TRBJ2-1, with TRBD1 matching 9 bases. This specimen consisted of peripheral blood, obtained in a trial of Ad26.COV2.S vaccine versus placebo. This TCR was recovered from a person aged 18-65 years who received the Ad26.COV2.S COVID-19 vaccine or a placebo. Here the CDR3 DNA reads TGTGCCAGTAGTAAAGGTAGGGGGACAGGGAATAAGGGCTCCTACAATGAGCAGTTCTTC. It yields the protein CASSKGRGTGNKGSYNEQFF.